The 26 T cell receptor beta chains presented below share a single source sample, sequenced in a study of T cell changes during pregnancy in multiple sclerosis. TCRdb keeps only in-frame clones here, not all; method: immunoSEQ multiplex PCR. Of approximately 62,000 clones detected, roughly 93% appear once; the ten largest clones hold around 4%. Sequencing used CD8+ T cells from peripheral blood mononuclear cells, obtained in the second trimester of pregnancy. The receptors were sampled from a female donor with multiple sclerosis, enrolled in a pregnancy study.

This clone was detected only once. This sequence joins TRBV5-1 and TRBJ1-1; tentatively, D is TRBD1 (5 bases). This CDR3 is built from 14 residues. V was pared by 2 bases and J by 2 bases, with 10 bases between. The germline V gene has CDR1 SGHRS and CDR2 YFSETQ. As DNA, the CDR3 is TGCGCCAGCAGCTTTTGGGGGGAAAACACTGAAGCTTTCTTT. It translates to CASSFWGENTEAFF.

The CDR3 loop is CASSSLGLAGLTDTQYF. In DNA, the CDR3 is TGTGCCAGCAGTTCCCTCGGACTAGCGGGCCTCACAGATACGCAGTATTTT. The gene calls are TRBV28 and TRBJ2-3; 11 bases are shared with TRBD2. J was trimmed by 2 bases and V by 4 bases; bases with no gene match: 8. Germline lookup yields CDR1 MDHEN and CDR2 SYDVKM. The CDR3 consists of 17 residues.

This chain joins TRBV10-3 and TRBJ2-1; 16 positions agree with TRBD2. V was clipped by 9 bases and J by 8 bases; unmatched bases: 1. The CDR3 spans 13 residues. Germline lookup yields CDR1 ENHRY and CDR2 SYGVKD. The DNA for the CDR3 is TGTGCCATAGGGACTAGCGGGAGGGATGAGCAGTTCTTC. Translation: CAIGTSGRDEQFF.

This chain connects TRBV4-1 to TRBJ2-1; D may be TRBD1 (6 bases). The CDR3 is made up of 18 amino acids. Trimming took 1 base from V and 2 from J, leaving 18 bases between them. Per germline, CDR1 MGHRA and CDR2 YSYEKL. The CDR3 protein is CASSQGPLGAAPYNEQFF. The CDR3, as DNA: TGCGCCAGCAGCCAAGGACCCCTGGGGGCCGCACCCTACAATGAGCAGTTCTTC.

The V and J genes are TRBV7-9 and TRBJ2-5, with 7 positions matching TRBD1. The CDR3 spans 16 residues. CDR1 SEHNR and CDR2 FQNEAQ come from the germline V gene (reference sequence). V dropped 4 bases and J dropped 2; count of bases not matched to a gene: 10. CDR3 nucleotides: TGTGCCAGCAGCTCGACCCGGGACAGTCATCAAGAGACCCAGTACTTC. Translation gives CASSSTRDSHQETQYF.

In DNA form, the CDR3 reads TGTGCCAGCAGCCAAGTAACTGCGGGAAATGAGCAGTTCTTC. Amino acids: CASSQVTAGNEQFF. The chain recombines TRBV14 with TRBJ2-1, with a possible D match to TRBD2 (6 bases). Germline CDR1 is SGHDN and CDR2 is FVKESK. V lost 1 base to trimming and J lost 7 bases, with 11 bases between them. The CDR3 is made up of 14 amino acids.

The gene calls are TRBV7-2 and TRBJ2-2; D gene uncertain. Germline CDR1 and CDR2: SGHTA and FQGNSA. Deletions cut 4 bases from V and 5 bases from J, with 20 bases between. CDR3 size: 17 residues. DNA for the CDR3: TGTGCCAGCAGCTCATTTCAATCTTCGGAGCCGACCGGGGAGCTGTTTTTT. Translation: CASSSFQSSEPTGELFF.

The chain joins TRBV13 to TRBJ1-2, with TRBD1 identical over 8 bases. Per the germline V gene, CDR1 is PRHDT and CDR2 is FYEKMQ (reference sequence). Trimming at V came to 8 bases and at J to 5 bases, leaving 7 bases not matched to a gene. The CDR3 extends over 13 amino acids. The DNA of the CDR3 is TGTGCCAGCGCGAGGACAGGGCCTTATGGCTACACCTTC. Amino acids: CASARTGPYGYTF. The full variable domain, completed using reference TRBV13 and TRBJ1-2, is AAGVIQSPRHLIKEKRETATLKCYPIPRHDTVYWYQQGPGQDPQFLISFYEKMQSDKGSIPDRFSAQQFSDYHSELNMSSLELGDSALYFCASARTGPYGYTFGSGTRLTVV.

This chain connects TRBV7-6 to TRBJ2-7; D is perhaps TRBD2 (5 bases). Trimming left V 2 bases short and J 3 bases short, with 14 bases between. CDR1 is SGHVS and CDR2 is FNYEAQ in the germline V gene. This CDR3 region has 15 residues. The CDR3 DNA follows: TGTGCCAGCAGCTTAAGGGCCCAGGACTTCTACGAGCAGTACTTC. This encodes CASSLRAQDFYEQYF. The full variable domain, in which reference TRBV7-6 and TRBJ2-7 provide the parts outside the CDR3, is GAGVSQSPRYKVTKRGQDVALRCDPISGHVSLYWYRQALGQGPEFLTYFNYEAQQDKSGLPNDRFSAERPEGSISTLTIQRTEQRDSAMYRCASSLRAQDFYEQYFGPGTRLTVT.

This clone was recorded only once. This chain connects TRBV27 to TRBJ2-5, with D perhaps matching TRBD1 (5 bases). V dropped 3 bases and J dropped 2 bases, with 7 bases sitting between them. Germline CDR1 and CDR2: MNHEY and SMNVEV (reference sequence). The CDR3 consists of 13 residues. CDR3 loop: CASSLSGQETQYF. The CDR3 nucleotides are TGTGCCAGCAGTTTGTCAGGGCAAGAGACCCAGTACTTC.

The chain uses TRBV7-8 and TRBJ1-5; D may be TRBD1 (6 bases). V shed 4 bases and J shed 0 bases, with 19 bases lying between them. The CDR3 loop spans 18 amino acids. Germline CDR1 is SGHVS and CDR2 is FQNEAQ. The CDR3 here is CASSSPRDTSYSNQPQHF. The CDR3 nucleotides are TGTGCCAGCAGCTCACCCCGGGACACCTCTTATAGCAATCAGCCCCAGCATTTT.

This sequence joins TRBV7-9 and TRBJ2-3; D is ambiguous. Trimming cost V 2 bases and J 6 bases, with 12 bases left between them. CDR1 and CDR2 from the germline V gene are SEHNR and FQNEAQ (reference sequence). CDR3 length equals 14 residues. For the CDR3, the DNA is TGTGCCAGCAGCTTAATCTTAGCCGGTGATACGCAGTATTTT. Its translation is CASSLILAGDTQYF.

V usage is TRBV27 and J usage is TRBJ2-1; possible D gene TRBD1, 6 bases. Trimming removed 2 bases from V and 7 bases from J, with 18 bases in between. Germline values: CDR1 MNHEY, CDR2 SMNVEV (reference sequence). The CDR3 has 16 amino acids. CDR3 DNA: TGTGCCAGCAGTTTAGTCGGGGACAAAAGGTGGAATGAGCAGTTCTTC. It translates to CASSLVGDKRWNEQFF.

The V call is TRBV29-1, the J call TRBJ2-7; D might be TRBD2 (6 bases). The CDR3 spans 10 residues. V was cut by 7 bases and J by 7 bases, with 11 bases left in between. The germline V gene has CDR1 SQVTM and CDR2 ANQGSEA. CDR3 residues: CSAFRGEQYF. In DNA form, the CDR3 reads TGCAGCGCCTTCCGGGGGGAGCAGTACTTC.

V gene TRBV28 combines with J gene TRBJ1-5; 9 nucleotides line up with TRBD1. Germline V gives CDR1 MDHEN, CDR2 SYDVKM. The CDR3 runs 15 residues. Trimming cost V 2 bases and J 2 bases; bases outside gene matches: 1. The CDR3 coding sequence is TGTGCCAGCAGTTTAACAGGGGGCGGCAATCAGCCCCAGCATTTT. It specifies CASSLTGGGNQPQHF.

The rearrangement joins TRBV4-3 to TRBJ2-1; no reliable D call. CDR3 length: 14 amino acids. CDR1 LGHNA and CDR2 YSLEER come from the germline V gene. Trimming took 0 bases from V and 5 from J, leaving 8 bases between them. The CDR3 reads CASSQDNGHNEQFF. CDR3 DNA sequence: TGCGCCAGCAGCCAAGATAATGGCCACAATGAGCAGTTCTTC.

This clone has a single count. The chain uses TRBV14 and TRBJ2-7; 7 bases align to TRBD1. This CDR3 spans 16 amino acids. Trimming took 6 bases from V and 4 from J; bases not matched to a gene: 15. The germline gives CDR1 SGHDN, CDR2 FVKESK. DNA of the CDR3: TGTGCCAGCAGTCTCTCGACCGGGACAGTCCTTTACGAGCAGTACTTC. It codes for CASSLSTGTVLYEQYF.

This sequence joins TRBV28 and TRBJ2-1, with TRBD2 matching over 8 bases. The CDR3 contains 18 residues. Trimming cost V 5 bases and J 0 bases; bases outside gene matches: 12. CDR1 and CDR2 from the germline V gene are MDHEN and SYDVKM. CDR3 amino acids: CASSLFLESGSSYNEQFF. In nucleotides, the CDR3 is TGTGCCAGCAGTCTTTTTCTTGAGAGCGGGAGCTCCTACAATGAGCAGTTCTTC.

This clone has more than one count but fewer than ten. The rearrangement joins TRBV5-4 to TRBJ1-2, with no clear D. The CDR3 contains 15 residues. Germline CDR1 is SGHNT and CDR2 is YYREEE (reference sequence). Trimming pared 4 bases from V and 0 bases from J, leaving 13 bases between. The CDR3 DNA is TGTGCCAGCAGCCCTAAGAGCGAAGCTAACTATGGCTACACCTTC. It codes for CASSPKSEANYGYTF. The whole variable domain, filled in from reference TRBV5-4 and TRBJ1-2, reads ETGVTQSPTHLIKTRGQQVTLRCSSQSGHNTVSWYQQALGQGPQFIFQYYREEENGRGNFPPRFSGLQFPNYSSELNVNALELDDSALYLCASSPKSEANYGYTFGSGTRLTVV.

This clone has a single count. The chain carries TRBV4-3 and TRBJ2-5; no clear D. The J call is uncertain, as TRBJ2-7 better fits the DNA end. This CDR3 region has 13 residues. The germline V gene has CDR1 LGHNA and CDR2 YSLEER. CDR3 nucleotide sequence: TGCGCCAGCAGCCAAGAAGTGGGCTACGAGCAGTACTTC. Its protein product is CASSQEVGYEQYF.

The chain combines TRBV10-1 with TRBJ1-2; unclear D gene. CDR1 and CDR2 (germline): WNHNN, SYGVQD (reference sequence). Trimming cost V 2 bases and J 4 bases, with 8 bases left between them. CDR3 size: 13 residues. The DNA for the CDR3 is TGCGCCAGCAGTGAGAGTTTCAGCTATGGCTACACCTTC. This encodes CASSESFSYGYTF.

V gene TRBV19 combines with J gene TRBJ1-1; D is possibly TRBD1 (5 bases). The length of the CDR3 is 13 residues. V dropped 6 bases and J dropped 5 bases, with 13 bases sitting between them. Germline-derived CDR1 and CDR2 are LNHDA and SQIVND (reference sequence). The CDR3: CASSPSGGTEAFF. The CDR3 nucleotides are TGTGCCAGTAGCCCATCCGGGGGTACTGAAGCTTTCTTT.

The V call is TRBV30, the J call TRBJ2-7; tentatively, D is TRBD2 (5 bases). Germline V gene sequence: CDR1 GTSNPN, CDR2 SVGIG (reference sequence). The V end was cut by 0 bases, the J end by 2 bases, with 17 bases between. This CDR3 spans 16 amino acids. CDR3 sequence (DNA): TGTGCCTGGAGTGTACGGAAAAAACCGACTACCTACGAGCAGTACTTC. As protein: CAWSVRKKPTTYEQYF.

This chain joins TRBV29-1 and TRBJ2-7; 13 bases map to TRBD2. V was clipped by 4 bases and J by 5 bases; unmatched bases: 8. Germline loops: CDR1 SQVTM, CDR2 ANQGSEA. The CDR3 has 15 amino acids. As DNA, the CDR3 is TGCAGCGTTGGACGGACTAGCGGGGGCTTCGACGAGCAGTACTTC. The encoded protein is CSVGRTSGGFDEQYF.

This clone has only one observation. The chain joins TRBV19 to TRBJ2-3, with D uncertain. The germline V and J ends were trimmed by 4 bases and 3 bases, with 5 bases remaining between them. Germline V gene data show CDR1 as LNHDA and CDR2 as SQIVND (reference sequence). The CDR3 is 12 amino acids. The CDR3: CASSTSTDTQYF. As DNA, the CDR3 is TGTGCCAGTAGTACCTCGACAGATACGCAGTATTTT.

This chain links TRBV27 with TRBJ2-7; D is unresolved. In germline, CDR1 is MNHEY, CDR2 SMNVEV (reference sequence). This CDR3 contains 11 residues. V lost 10 bases and J lost 7, with 14 bases in between. This chain's CDR3 is CATGFTGEQYF. CDR3 DNA sequence: TGTGCCACCGGGTTTACCGGGGAGCAGTACTTC.